This TCR beta chain is from a study of shared clonotypes between healthy human individuals. CD45RO-negative, CCR7-selected cells formed the naive CD8 fraction, which excluded terminally differentiated effector memory CD45RA+ cells. TCRdb's table, derived via immunoSEQ multiplex PCR, lists solely in-frame clones and lacks some. The sample lists some 2.1 million clones, about 95% seen once, with roughly 1% in the top ten. CDR1 is MGHRA and CDR2 is YSYEKL in the germline V gene. This CDR3 spans 16 amino acids. The germline V and J ends were trimmed by 0 bases and 4 bases, with 13 bases remaining between them.

This rearrangement joins TRBV4-1 to TRBJ1-5; maybe TRBD1 (5 bases). The sequence was collected from a man aged 18-30 years in good health. The sample comprised naive CD8+ T cells sorted from blood. This CDR3 is CASSQDGAGGNQPQHF. The CDR3 nucleotides read TGCGCCAGCAGCCAAGATGGGGCAGGAGGGAATCAGCCCCAGCATTTT.